This T cell receptor (beta chain) was retrieved from a study of blood T cell repertoires in COVID-19. Study details: Italy, Spain and the United States were the sources of the convalescent and acute COVID-19 samples. PBMCs, B-cell-depleted T cells, or T cells were the source of the cDNA or gDNA that made up the material.

How the authors handled the data: Researchers report that nucleated cell counts were estimated from reference gene primer amplification. Using immunoSEQ multiplex PCR, the repertoire was profiled, and TCRdb retains in-frame clones only, with some absent. The DNA was the basis for D and trimming; V, J and clone size are from that table. The table shows 250,000 to 300,000 clones, with 65% to 90% occurring only once. Germline CDR1 reads MNHEY; CDR2 reads SMNVEV (reference sequence). There are 19 residues in the CDR3. V lost 6 bases and J lost 7; bases outside the gene matches: 20. The sequence was collected from a man aged 45 to 65 with active or convalescent COVID-19. V and J are TRBV27 and TRBJ2-7; 14 nucleotides match TRBD2. Sequencing was done on a sample of peripheral blood. The chain's CDR3 is CASRYRPGLAGAPNREQYF. CDR3 in DNA: TGTGCCAGCAGATATAGACCGGGACTAGCGGGAGCTCCAAACAGGGAGCAGTACTTC.